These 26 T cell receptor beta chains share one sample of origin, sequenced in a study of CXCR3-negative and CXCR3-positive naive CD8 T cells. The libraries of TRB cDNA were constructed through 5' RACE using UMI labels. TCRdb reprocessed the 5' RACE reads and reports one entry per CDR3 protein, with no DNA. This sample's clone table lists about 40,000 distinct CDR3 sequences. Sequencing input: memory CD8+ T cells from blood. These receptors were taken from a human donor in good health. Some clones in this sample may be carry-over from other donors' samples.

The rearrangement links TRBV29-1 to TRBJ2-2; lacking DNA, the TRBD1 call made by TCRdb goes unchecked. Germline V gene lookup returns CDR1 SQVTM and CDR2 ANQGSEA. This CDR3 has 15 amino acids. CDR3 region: CSVEVQGGNTGELFF.

CDR3 amino acids: CASSYMGGTVGELFF. This chain joins TRBV6-5 and TRBJ2-2; the D gene TCRdb calls, TRBD1, cannot be checked with no DNA. CDR3 length: 15 residues. Germline-derived CDR1 and CDR2 are MNHEY and SVGAGI.

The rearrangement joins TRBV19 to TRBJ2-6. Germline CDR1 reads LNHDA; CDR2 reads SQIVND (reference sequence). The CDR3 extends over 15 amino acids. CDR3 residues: CASSNRHSGANVLTF.

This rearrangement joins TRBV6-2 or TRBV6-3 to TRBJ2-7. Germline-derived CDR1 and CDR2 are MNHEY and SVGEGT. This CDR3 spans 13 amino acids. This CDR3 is CASSSGDFAEQYF.

CDR3 residues: CASSSGQGGDTEAFF. The chain employs TRBV7-3 and TRBJ1-1; TCRdb names TRBD1, which stays unverified in the absence of DNA. Germline CDR1 reads SGHTA; CDR2 reads FQGTGA. This CDR3 has 15 residues.

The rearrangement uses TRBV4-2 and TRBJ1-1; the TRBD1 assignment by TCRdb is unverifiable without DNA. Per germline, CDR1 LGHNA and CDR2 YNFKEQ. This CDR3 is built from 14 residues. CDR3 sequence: CASSRLTGGTEAFF.

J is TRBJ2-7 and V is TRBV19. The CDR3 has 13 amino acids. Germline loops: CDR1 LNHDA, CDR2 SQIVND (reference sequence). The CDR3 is CASSIAESYEQYF.

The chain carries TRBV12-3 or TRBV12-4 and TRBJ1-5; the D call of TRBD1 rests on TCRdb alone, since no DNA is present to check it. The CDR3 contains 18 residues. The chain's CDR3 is CASSPGQRPLYSNQPQHF.

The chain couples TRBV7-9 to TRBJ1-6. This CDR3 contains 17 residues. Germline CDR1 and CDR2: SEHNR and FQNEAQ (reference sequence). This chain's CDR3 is CASSLPSRQAYNSPLHF. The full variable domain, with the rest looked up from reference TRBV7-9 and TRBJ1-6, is DTGVSQNPRHKITKRGQNVTFRCDPISEHNRLYWYRQTLGQGPEFLTYFQNEAQLEKSRLLSDRFSAERPKGSFSTLEIQRTEQGDSAMYLCASSLPSRQAYNSPLHFGNGTRLTVT.

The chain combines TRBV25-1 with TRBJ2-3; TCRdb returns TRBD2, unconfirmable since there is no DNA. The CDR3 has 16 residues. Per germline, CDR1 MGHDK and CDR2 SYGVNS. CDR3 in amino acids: CASSDSAGTSTDTQYF.

CDR3 region: CASSRDSHTGELFF. The V call is TRBV6-2 or TRBV6-3, the J call TRBJ2-2; no DNA is available, so the TRBD1 call from TCRdb remains unchecked. From germline, CDR1 is MNHEY and CDR2 SVGEGT. This CDR3 is 14 amino acids long.

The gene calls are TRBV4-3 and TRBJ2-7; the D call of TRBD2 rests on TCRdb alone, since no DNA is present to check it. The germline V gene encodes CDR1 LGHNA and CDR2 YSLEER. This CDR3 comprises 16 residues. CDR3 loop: CASSQSAGGLSYEQYF.

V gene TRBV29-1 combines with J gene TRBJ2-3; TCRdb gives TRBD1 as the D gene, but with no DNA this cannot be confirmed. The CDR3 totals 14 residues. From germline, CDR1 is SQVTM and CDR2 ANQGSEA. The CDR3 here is CSVDRRGSTDTQYF.

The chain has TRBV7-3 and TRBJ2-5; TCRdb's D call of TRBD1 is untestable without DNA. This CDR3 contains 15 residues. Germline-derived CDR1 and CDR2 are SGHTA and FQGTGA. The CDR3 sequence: CASSLGSGGQETQYF.

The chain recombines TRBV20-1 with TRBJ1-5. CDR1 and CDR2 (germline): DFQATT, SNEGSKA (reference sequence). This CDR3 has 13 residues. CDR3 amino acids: CSAPQLANQPQHF.

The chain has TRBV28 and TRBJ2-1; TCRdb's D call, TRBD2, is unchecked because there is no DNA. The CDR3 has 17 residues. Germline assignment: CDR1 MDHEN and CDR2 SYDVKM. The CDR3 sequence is CASSSVVSLAGVNEQFF.

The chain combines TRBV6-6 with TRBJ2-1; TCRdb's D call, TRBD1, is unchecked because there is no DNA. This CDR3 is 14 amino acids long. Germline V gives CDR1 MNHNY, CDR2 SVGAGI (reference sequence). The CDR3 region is CASTRGGLDNEQFF.

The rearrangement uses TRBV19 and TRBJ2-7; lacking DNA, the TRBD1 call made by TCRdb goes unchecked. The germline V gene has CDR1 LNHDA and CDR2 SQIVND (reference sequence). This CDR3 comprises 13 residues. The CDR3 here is CASSPGTNYEQYF.

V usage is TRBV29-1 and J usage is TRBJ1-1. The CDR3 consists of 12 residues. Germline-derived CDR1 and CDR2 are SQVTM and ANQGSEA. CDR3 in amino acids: CSVVALNTEAFF.

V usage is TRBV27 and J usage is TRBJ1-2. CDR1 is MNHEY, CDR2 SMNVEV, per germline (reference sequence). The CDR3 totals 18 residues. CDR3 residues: CASSFLPGLVRPPNSYTF.

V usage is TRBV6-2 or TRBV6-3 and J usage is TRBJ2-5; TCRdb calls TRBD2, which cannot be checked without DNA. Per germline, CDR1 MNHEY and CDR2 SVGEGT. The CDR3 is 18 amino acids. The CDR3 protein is CASSYSPASGEDQETQYF.

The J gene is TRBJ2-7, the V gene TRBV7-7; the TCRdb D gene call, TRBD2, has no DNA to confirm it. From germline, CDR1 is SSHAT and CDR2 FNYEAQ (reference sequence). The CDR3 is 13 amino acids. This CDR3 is CASSFGGGYEQYF.

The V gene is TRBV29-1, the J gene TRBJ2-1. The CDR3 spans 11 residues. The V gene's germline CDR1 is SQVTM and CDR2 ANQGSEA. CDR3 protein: CSVEDGNEQFF.

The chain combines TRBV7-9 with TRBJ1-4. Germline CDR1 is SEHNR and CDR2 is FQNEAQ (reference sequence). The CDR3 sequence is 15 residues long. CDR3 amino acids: CASSSRTDTDEKLFF.

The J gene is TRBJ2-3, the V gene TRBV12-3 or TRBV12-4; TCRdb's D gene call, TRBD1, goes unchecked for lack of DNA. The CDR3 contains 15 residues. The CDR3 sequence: CASSSIRVGSAAQYF.

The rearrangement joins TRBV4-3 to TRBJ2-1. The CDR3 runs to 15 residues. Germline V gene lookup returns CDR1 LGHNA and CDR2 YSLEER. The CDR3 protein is CASSQDFQAYNEQFF.